This TCR beta chain is from a study of regulatory T cells in long-lasting Graves disease. Study background: Graves' patients, newly diagnosed, had taken antithyroid drugs under 3 months.

Arm-PCR of CDR3 regions with iRepertoire HTBI primers generated TCR beta libraries. One entry per CDR3 protein results from TCRdb running MiXCR on the multiplex PCR reads. The table lists 440,000 or so distinct CDR3 sequences, around 14% of them singletons. Germline CDR1 and CDR2: SGHRS and YFSETQ. With 3 bases clipped from V and 3 bases from J, the junction kept 5 bases outside the gene matches. CDR3 length: 15 amino acids. Sample time point: newly diagnosed GD, antithyroid drugs for less than 3 months. With RNA extracted from PBMCs as input, the TCR library was made. Guidelines of the American Thyroid Association were used to diagnose Graves' disease. The sample was also reused in another study, on T cells in Graves' hyperthyroidism and ophthalmopathy. That work adds: Ophthalmopathy and stable hyperthyroidism were told apart by a 13 V-J model.

The gene calls are TRBV5-1 and TRBJ2-3, with 9 nucleotides matching TRBD2. The receptor's source is a woman in her twenties or thirties with Graves disease. The starting material was peripheral blood mononuclear cells (PBMCs), obtained at new diagnosis, from a patient treated with antithyroid drugs. CDR3: CASSYSGRKTDTQYF. Here the CDR3 DNA reads TGCGCCAGCAGCTATAGCGGGAGAAAAACAGATACGCAGTATTTT. The variable domain in full, completed from reference TRBV5-1 and TRBJ2-3, reads KAGVTQTPRYLIKTRGQQVTLSCSPISGHRSVSWYQQTPGQGLQFLFEYFSETQRNKGNFPGRFSGRQFSNSRSEMNVSTLELGDSALYLCASSYSGRKTDTQYFGPGTRLTVL.